The next 9 T cell receptor beta chains were all read from a single sample in a study of T cell responses to AZD1222 COVID-19 vaccine. Produced via immunoSEQ multiplex PCR; TCRdb's table is partial and in-frame only. Of 150,000 or so clones in the sample, about 92% were seen once. The sequencing here drew on peripheral blood, taken 28 days after the second AZD1222 dose. The receptors come from an adult who received the AZD1222 COVID-19 vaccine.

This chain links TRBV30 with TRBJ2-7; TRBD1 or TRBD2 may be the D gene (5 bases each). Trimming removed 8 bases at V and 3 bases at J, with 11 bases between. Per germline, CDR1 GTSNPN and CDR2 SVGIG (reference sequence). This CDR3 region has 11 residues. This chain's CDR3 is CALVGVYEQYF. In nucleotides, the CDR3 is TGTGCCCTAGTGGGGGTCTACGAGCAGTACTTC.

The chain combines TRBV25-1 with TRBJ2-6; no firm D call. This CDR3 region has 16 residues. V lost 3 bases, J lost 4 bases, and 13 bases lay in between. Per germline, CDR1 MGHDK and CDR2 SYGVNS. The CDR3 loop is CASSDKDKSGANVLTF. The CDR3 DNA follows: TGTGCCAGCAGTGATAAAGATAAATCAGGGGCCAACGTCCTGACTTTC.

The chain couples TRBV12-3 or TRBV12-4 to TRBJ1-5; no firm D call. The CDR3 is made up of 13 amino acids. Trimming shortened V by 4 bases and J by 5 bases, and 9 bases separated the two germline ends. CDR3 sequence (DNA): TGTGCCAGCAGTTCCTTGTCCGATCAGCCCCAGCATTTT. It yields the protein CASSSLSDQPQHF.

The V call is TRBV19, the J call TRBJ2-3, with D possibly matching TRBD2 (6 bases). The CDR3 totals 12 residues. Trimming stripped 1 base from V and 7 bases from J, with 6 bases between. Germline loops: CDR1 LNHDA, CDR2 SQIVND (reference sequence). In DNA, the CDR3 is TGTGCCAGTAGTATAGGCGGGAATACGCAGTATTTT. It translates to CASSIGGNTQYF.

This chain connects TRBV2 to TRBJ2-7; tentatively, D is TRBD1 or TRBD2 (5 bases each). The V and J ends lost 5 bases and 3 bases respectively, with 23 bases between them. The germline CDR1 and CDR2 sequences are SNHLY and FYNNEI. CDR3 length: 17 residues. The CDR3 DNA reads TGTGCCAGCAGTCGGGACCCTACCTCTTTCCCCCACTACGAGCAGTACTTC. It yields the protein CASSRDPTSFPHYEQYF.

The chain combines TRBV11-2 with TRBJ1-5; D not certain. This CDR3 has 13 residues. From germline, CDR1 is SGHAT and CDR2 FQNNGV. V was cut by 3 bases and J by 3 bases, with 6 bases left in between. Here the CDR3 reads CASSLTNNQPQHF. The CDR3 bases are TGTGCCAGCAGCTTGACAAACAATCAGCCCCAGCATTTT. Full variable domain (remainder filled in from reference TRBV11-2 and TRBJ1-5): EAGVAQSPRYKIIEKRQSVAFWCNPISGHATLYWYQQILGQGPKLLIQFQNNGVVDDSQLPKDRFSAERLKGVDSTLKIQPAKLEDSAVYLCASSLTNNQPQHFGDGTRLSIL.

The rearrangement joins TRBV4-1 to TRBJ1-6; 8 bases are a match to TRBD1. The V gene's germline CDR1 is MGHRA and CDR2 YSYEKL. The CDR3 loop spans 15 amino acids. With 5 bases clipped from V and 8 bases from J, the junction kept 8 bases outside the gene matches. The CDR3 DNA is TGCGCCAGCAGCGCCCGGACAGGGCAGGATTCACCCCTCCACTTT. This translates into CASSARTGQDSPLHF.

The chain carries TRBV7-2 and TRBJ2-1; the D gene is possibly TRBD1 (6 bases). The CDR3 is 12 amino acids. Germline CDR1 SGHTA, CDR2 FQGNSA. The germline V and J ends were trimmed by 5 bases and 9 bases, with 11 bases remaining between them. CDR3 DNA: TGTGCCAGCAGCCTACAGGGCGTTGAGCAGTTCTTC. Encoded protein: CASSLQGVEQFF.

The V gene is TRBV7-2, the J gene TRBJ1-2, with D possibly TRBD1 on 5 matching bases. The ends were cut back, 5 bases at V and 8 bases at J, with 18 bases in the middle. In germline, CDR1 is SGHTA, CDR2 FQGNSA. The CDR3 is 14 amino acids. The CDR3 spells CASSTSGTRDGYTF. The CDR3 coding sequence is TGTGCCAGCAGCACTTCCGGGACGCGGGACGGCTACACCTTC.